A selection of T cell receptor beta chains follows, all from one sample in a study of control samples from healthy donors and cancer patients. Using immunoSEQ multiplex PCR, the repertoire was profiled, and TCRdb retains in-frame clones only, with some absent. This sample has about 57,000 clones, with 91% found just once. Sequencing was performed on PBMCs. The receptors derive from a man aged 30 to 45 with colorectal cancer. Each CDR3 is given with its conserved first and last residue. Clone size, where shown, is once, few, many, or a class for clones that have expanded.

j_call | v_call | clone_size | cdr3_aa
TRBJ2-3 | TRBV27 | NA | CASKGGYGGRTDTQYF
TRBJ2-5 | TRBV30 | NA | CAWSPWEGADETQYF
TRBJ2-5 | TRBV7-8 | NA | CASSLPGLKETQYF
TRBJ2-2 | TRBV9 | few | CASSVSGGGNTGELFF
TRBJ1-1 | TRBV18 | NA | CASSPQARVIITEAFF
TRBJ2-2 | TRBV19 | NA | CASSIGQSRSGELFF
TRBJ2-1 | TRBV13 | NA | CASSFALGDEQFF
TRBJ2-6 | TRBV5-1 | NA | CASSFRGSGANVLTF
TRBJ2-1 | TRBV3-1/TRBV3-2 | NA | CASSHSPWRSEKYNEQFF
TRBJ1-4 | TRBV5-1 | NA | CASSRGTVNEKLFF
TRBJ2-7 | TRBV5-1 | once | CASSLQPGQPYEQYF
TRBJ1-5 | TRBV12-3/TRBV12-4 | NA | CASSLAGNQPQHF
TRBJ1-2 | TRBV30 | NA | CASQGDPSYGYTF
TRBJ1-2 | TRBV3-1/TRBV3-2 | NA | CASSQSGVADYGYTF
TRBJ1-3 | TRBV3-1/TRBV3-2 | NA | CASSQESLARLSGNTIYF
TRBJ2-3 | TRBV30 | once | CAWSVVPGGATDTQYF
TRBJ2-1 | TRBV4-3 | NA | CASSPLAGGYGEQFF
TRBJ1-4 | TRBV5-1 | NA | CASSLATSTNEKLFF
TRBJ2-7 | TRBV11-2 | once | CASTAGAYEQYF
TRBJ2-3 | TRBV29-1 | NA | CSVENGLAGRTDTQYF
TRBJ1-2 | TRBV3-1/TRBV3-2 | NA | CASSRGDSTLNYGYTF